The 7 T cell receptor beta chains reported below all come from one sample, sequenced in a study of T cell repertoires in cytomegalovirus infection. TCRdb fed the reads into MiXCR, producing one record per CDR3 protein. In the table there are roughly 110,000 distinct CDR3 sequences, roughly 30% of which are singletons. No antigen has been identified for these receptors. This material consisted of CD8+ T cells from cultured PBMCs, taken from culture after CMV antigen stimulation. These receptors all come from a human donor in good health (CMV status not recorded). Some clones in this sample may be carry-over from other donors' samples.

Points on this clonotype: A much more abundant neighbour one base away suggests this may be a read error. The CDR3 DNA reads TGTGCCACCAGTTTATGGGGCGGGGAGCTGTTTTTT. Protein product: CATSLWGGELFF. The V and J genes are TRBV28 and TRBJ2-2; D gene uncertain. Germline CDR1 MDHEN, CDR2 SYDVKM. The CDR3 spans 12 residues.

There are a few counts of this clonotype. The chain employs TRBV6-6 and TRBJ1-5; 8 positions match TRBD1. With V trimmed by 6 bases and J by 5 bases, 3 bases remained unmatched. The CDR3 contains 13 residues. Germline V CDR1 and CDR2: MNHNY, SVGAGI (reference sequence). The DNA for the CDR3 is TGTGCCAGCAGGACGACAGGGGATCAGCCCCAGCATTTT. Its translation is CASRTTGDQPQHF.

This clonotype has just a few counts. The chain has TRBV11-2 and TRBJ2-5; D gene ambiguous. CDR1 is SGHAT, CDR2 FQNNGV, per germline. The ends were cut back, 2 bases at V and 5 bases at J, with 12 bases in the middle. The length of the CDR3 is 14 residues. The CDR3 sequence: CASSLQSRGETQYF. For the CDR3, the DNA is TGTGCCAGCAGCTTACAATCGCGTGGGGAGACCCAGTACTTC.

The V and J genes are TRBV5-1 and TRBJ1-2; TRBD1 might be the D (5 bases). V shed 0 bases and J shed 7 bases, with 19 bases lying between them. CDR3 size: 16 residues. Germline V gives CDR1 SGHRS, CDR2 YFSETQ. CDR3 nucleotides: TGCGCCAGCAGCTTGGAACCCCCAGGGACGCGTTTTGGCTACACCTTC. Encoded protein: CASSLEPPGTRFGYTF.

This clonotype was counted only a few times. The DNA for the CDR3 is TGTGCCAGCAGTTTTGGGGCAGGCACTGAAGCTTTCTTT. It codes for CASSFGAGTEAFF. This chain joins TRBV12-3 or TRBV12-4 and TRBJ1-1; weak D call: TRBD1 (5 bases). The CDR3 extends over 13 amino acids. Trimming stripped 3 bases from V and 4 bases from J, with 9 bases between.

The rearrangement joins TRBV6-2 or TRBV6-3 to TRBJ1-2; D unresolved. V was shortened by 4 bases and J by 4 bases, with 7 bases between the two germline ends. This CDR3 is built from 12 residues. The germline CDR1 and CDR2 sequences are MNHEY and SVGEGT. Here the CDR3 reads CASSLSVYGYTF. CDR3 bases: TGTGCCAGCAGTTTGTCCGTCTATGGCTACACCTTC.

This clonotype showed up many times. CDR3 bases: TGTGCCAGCAGTGGGATGGGTGCCGATACGCAGTATTTT. Translation: CASSGMGADTQYF. The chain uses TRBV25-1 and TRBJ2-3; D gene uncertain. This CDR3 comprises 13 residues. V was trimmed by 4 bases and J by 6 bases, leaving 11 bases between them. Germline CDR1 and CDR2: MGHDK and SYGVNS.